The clone carrying this T cell receptor beta chain was found a few times. With 5 bases clipped from V and 13 bases from J, the junction kept 29 bases outside the gene matches. From germline, CDR1 is SGHVS and CDR2 FNYEAQ. This CDR3 has 20 amino acids. TCRdb fed the PCR reads into MiXCR, producing one record per CDR3 protein. The sample lists some 20,000 distinct CDR3 sequences, 45% to 50% occurring once. This record belongs to a study of tumor-infiltrating lymphocytes in oesophageal squamous cell carcinoma. The specimen sequenced was esophageal tumor tissue. The sequence was collected from a male donor with esophageal squamous cell carcinoma. This chain links TRBV7-6 with TRBJ2-4, with 10 bases matching TRBD2. CDR3 coding DNA: TGTGCCAGCAGCCTGGGGGCTAGCGGGAGAGTCCGTGCTAAACAAAATGAGCAGTACTTC. As protein: CASSLGASGRVRAKQNEQYF.